The 32 T cell receptor beta chains below all came from one sample that was sequenced in a study of T cells in Graves' hyperthyroidism and ophthalmopathy. RNA transcripts were the template for amplifying TCR beta CDR3 regions. TCR CDR3 underwent first-round RT-PCR with the HTBI primer set. TCRdb reprocessed the multiplex PCR reads with MiXCR, giving one entry per CDR3 protein. The sample includes a few hundred thousand distinct CDR3 sequences, about 13% of them seen just once. The source material was blood. The receptor source for this set is a woman aged 18-29 years with Graves' hyperthyroidism.

This rearrangement joins TRBV10-3 to TRBJ2-6; D perhaps matches TRBD2 (5 bases). The V gene's germline CDR1 is ENHRY and CDR2 SYGVKD. CDR3 length equals 13 residues. Trimming stripped 7 bases from V and 4 bases from J, with 8 bases between. Written as DNA, the CDR3 is TGTGCCATCAACACGGGGGGGGCCAACGTCCTGACTTTC. It yields the protein CAINTGGANVLTF.

This clonotype was counted ten times or more. This chain uses TRBV6-2 or TRBV6-3 with TRBJ2-4; no clear D. Trimming removed 2 bases from V and 9 bases from J, with 23 bases in between. CDR3 length: 17 residues. CDR1 and CDR2 (germline): MNHEY, SVGEGT. The CDR3 protein is CASSYDPGWIASSIQYF. In DNA, the CDR3 is TGTGCCAGCAGTTACGATCCCGGATGGATCGCGTCGAGCATTCAGTACTTC.

This clonotype was observed at least ten times. This chain links TRBV19 with TRBJ2-1; 15 nucleotides agree with TRBD2. This CDR3 spans 15 amino acids. With 4 bases clipped from V and 9 bases from J, the junction kept 4 bases outside the gene matches. The germline CDR1 and CDR2 sequences are LNHDA and SQIVND (reference sequence). The CDR3 here is CASSTGTSGRSEQFF. The CDR3 DNA reads TGTGCCAGTAGTACCGGGACTAGCGGGAGGAGTGAGCAGTTCTTC. Variable domain in full (rest from reference TRBV19 and TRBJ2-1): DGGITQSPKYLFRKEGQNVTLSCEQNLNHDAMYWYRQDPGQGLRLIYYSQIVNDFQKGDIAEGYSVSREKKESFPLTVTSAQKNPTAFYLCASSTGTSGRSEQFFGPGTRLTVL.

This clonotype was observed many times. This chain connects TRBV18 to TRBJ1-3, with D hard to call. The CDR3 loop spans 15 amino acids. Germline assignment: CDR1 KGHSH and CDR2 LQKENI. The V and J ends lost 4 bases and 6 bases respectively, with 16 bases between them. The CDR3 is CASSLNQAKENTIYF. Here the CDR3 DNA reads TGTGCCAGCTCACTGAATCAGGCTAAAGAAAACACCATATATTTT.

The chain recombines TRBV7-9 with TRBJ1-6; D remains unclear. The ends were cut back, 1 base at V and 4 bases at J, with 11 bases in the middle. Germline CDR1 SEHNR, CDR2 FQNEAQ (reference sequence). The CDR3 contains 16 residues. CDR3 protein: CASSLVNMVYNSPLHF. The CDR3 DNA sequence: TGTGCCAGCAGCTTAGTTAATATGGTTTATAATTCACCCCTCCACTTT.

This clonotype was picked up many times. This chain joins TRBV12-3 or TRBV12-4 and TRBJ1-4, with D uncertain. The CDR3 consists of 12 residues. Trimming left V 4 bases short and J 6 bases short, with 6 bases between. CDR3 sequence reads: CASSSRHEKLFF. The CDR3 DNA reads TGTGCCAGCAGTTCCCGCCATGAAAAACTGTTTTTT.

This clonotype was seen a handful of times. This rearrangement joins TRBV10-3 to TRBJ2-7; 9 nucleotides agree with TRBD1. Trimming removed 10 bases from V and 5 bases from J; junction bases left unmatched: 12. This CDR3 region has 14 residues. Germline lookup yields CDR1 ENHRY and CDR2 SYGVKD. CDR3 in amino acids: CATRSGQGPNEQYF. CDR3 in DNA: TGTGCCACCAGGTCGGGACAGGGTCCAAACGAGCAGTACTTC.

At least ten counts were recorded for this clonotype. The chain combines TRBV29-1 with TRBJ1-2; TRBD1 might be the D (5 bases). This CDR3 has 11 amino acids. CDR1 and CDR2 from the germline V gene are SQVTM and ANQGSEA. Trimming shortened V by 6 bases and J by 8 bases, and 13 bases separated the two germline ends. The CDR3 region is CSVGGGEGYTF. Written as DNA, the CDR3 is TGCAGCGTCGGGGGGGGGGAAGGCTACACCTTC.

The chain uses TRBV4-1 and TRBJ2-3; TRBD2 matches at 9 bases. The V gene end was trimmed by 4 bases and the J gene end by 3 bases; junction bases not matched to a gene: 17. This CDR3 has 19 residues. Germline V gene data show CDR1 as MGHRA and CDR2 as YSYEKL. The CDR3 protein is CASSREWGTSSPGTDTQYF. In DNA, the CDR3 is TGCGCCAGCAGCCGGGAATGGGGGACTAGCTCCCCTGGTACAGATACGCAGTATTTT.

This clonotype appeared many times. The rearrangement uses TRBV6-2 or TRBV6-3 and TRBJ1-1; D may be TRBD1 (6 bases). The CDR3 runs to 13 residues. Germline values: CDR1 MNHEY, CDR2 SVGEGT. V was pared by 4 bases and J by 5 bases, with 11 bases between. CDR3 region: CASSSRGRTEAFF. CDR3 bases: TGTGCCAGCAGTTCCAGGGGAAGGACTGAAGCTTTCTTT.

The gene calls are TRBV19 and TRBJ1-5; D gene ambiguous. Trimming removed 7 bases at V and 7 bases at J, with 8 bases between. Germline V gene lookup returns CDR1 LNHDA and CDR2 SQIVND (reference sequence). The CDR3 length is 11 residues. CDR3 bases: TGTGCCAGTAAACCGGGGCAGCCCCAGCATTTT. Translated: CASKPGQPQHF. Variable domain in full (rest from reference TRBV19 and TRBJ1-5): DGGITQSPKYLFRKEGQNVTLSCEQNLNHDAMYWYRQDPGQGLRLIYYSQIVNDFQKGDIAEGYSVSREKKESFPLTVTSAQKNPTAFYLCASKPGQPQHFGDGTRLSIL.

This clonotype has ten or more counts. The rearrangement joins TRBV11-3 to TRBJ2-1, with 7 nucleotides matching TRBD1. The CDR3 is made up of 13 amino acids. With 4 bases clipped from V and 7 bases from J, the junction kept 4 bases outside the gene matches. Looked up from germline, CDR1 is SGHNT and CDR2 is YENEEA. The CDR3 sequence is CASSSGQINEQFF. The CDR3 DNA reads TGTGCCAGCAGCTCGGGACAGATAAATGAGCAGTTCTTC.

This clonotype was seen repeatedly, ten times or more. The chain employs TRBV14 and TRBJ2-3, with no clear D. The germline CDR1 and CDR2 sequences are SGHDN and FVKESK. The CDR3 covers 16 residues. V shed 2 bases and J shed 2 bases, with 14 bases lying between them. CDR3 region: CASSQRSVGITDTQYF. CDR3 sequence (DNA): TGTGCCAGCAGCCAACGGAGTGTCGGAATCACAGATACGCAGTATTTT.

J is TRBJ2-3 and V is TRBV2, with TRBD2 identical over 13 bases. Trimming removed 5 bases from V and 4 bases from J; junction bases left unmatched: 3. The germline V gene has CDR1 SNHLY and CDR2 FYNNEI. CDR3 length equals 15 residues. CDR3 nucleotide sequence: TGTGCCAGCAGTCGAACTAGCGGGGGGGCAGATACGCAGTATTTT. Its translation: CASSRTSGGADTQYF.

This clonotype turned up a few times. At one boundary the junction diverges from the germline segment, which might be a read error. The rearrangement links TRBV6-6 to TRBJ2-5; D might be TRBD2 (5 bases). Germline V gene sequence: CDR1 MNHNY, CDR2 SVGAGI (reference sequence). The CDR3 consists of 17 residues. CDR3 in amino acids: CAGSYSAPWERQETQYF. CDR3 in DNA: TGTGCCGGCAGTTACTCCGCTCCCTGGGAGAGGCAAGAGACCCAGTACTTC.

This clonotype occurred many times. The chain carries TRBV20-1 and TRBJ2-2; D possibly corresponds to TRBD1 (6 bases). Trimming pared 6 bases from V and 2 bases from J, leaving 10 bases between. The CDR3 has 13 residues. The germline V gene encodes CDR1 DFQATT and CDR2 SNEGSKA (reference sequence). The chain's CDR3 is CSAPDSNTGELFF. In DNA, the CDR3 is TGCAGTGCCCCGGACAGCAACACCGGGGAGCTGTTTTTT.

This clonotype occurred many times. The chain has TRBV11-2 and TRBJ1-2; 8 nucleotides match TRBD1. From germline, CDR1 is SGHAT and CDR2 FQNNGV. V lost 1 base and J lost 8; bases outside the gene matches: 12. There are 16 residues in the CDR3. In DNA form, the CDR3 reads TGTGCCAGCAGCTTAGTGCGGTCAGGGGGCGCGATGGGCTACACCTTC. It encodes CASSLVRSGGAMGYTF.

The sample holds a few counts of this clonotype. This rearrangement joins TRBV6-1 to TRBJ2-2; a possible D gene is TRBD1 (6 bases). Per the germline V gene, CDR1 is MNHNS and CDR2 is SASEGT. The V gene lost 8 bases and the J gene lost 4 bases, with 11 bases spanning the gap. This CDR3 has 13 residues. CDR3 amino acids: CASYRVTTGELFF. The CDR3 region has the DNA TGTGCCAGCTACAGGGTAACCACCGGGGAGCTGTTTTTT.

This clonotype was seen a handful of times. The chain carries TRBV7-9 and TRBJ2-2; 7 bases match TRBD1. The germline gives CDR1 SEHNR, CDR2 FQNEAQ (reference sequence). With 5 bases clipped from V and 9 bases from J, the junction kept 21 bases outside the gene matches. The CDR3 is 18 residues long. CDR3 loop: CASSLTPGQKNDAWELFF. The CDR3 DNA is TGTGCCAGCAGCCTAACACCGGGACAGAAAAACGACGCGTGGGAGCTGTTTTTT.

This clonotype was detected ten times or more. The chain employs TRBV5-1 and TRBJ2-7, with TRBD1 identical over 10 bases. CDR1 and CDR2 (germline): SGHRS, YFSETQ. The CDR3 is made up of 14 amino acids. V gave up 5 bases and J gave up 2 bases; unmatched junction bases: 4. CDR3 residues: CASRPGTGAYEQYF. The CDR3 DNA reads TGCGCCAGCAGACCCGGGACAGGGGCCTACGAGCAGTACTTC.

The V gene is TRBV2, the J gene TRBJ2-7, with D unclear. Germline CDR1 reads SNHLY; CDR2 reads FYNNEI. V dropped 1 base and J dropped 0 bases, with 13 bases sitting between them. The CDR3 covers 16 residues. CDR3 sequence: CASSEEGASLSYEQYF. The CDR3 DNA is TGTGCCAGCAGTGAAGAAGGTGCCTCCCTCTCCTACGAGCAGTACTTC.

Comments on this clonotype: A far larger clone is only one base removed, so a read error is likely. V and J are TRBV7-3 and TRBJ1-1; the D gene is possibly TRBD1 (6 bases). This CDR3 comprises 13 residues. Germline CDR1 and CDR2: SGHTA and FQGTGA. CDR3 nucleotide sequence: TGTGCCAGAAGCTTAAGGGGGATAACTGAAGCTTTCTTT. Translating gives CARSLRGITEAFF.

This clonotype came up a few times. A much larger clone is a single base away; this may be a read error. The chain employs TRBV18 and TRBJ1-1; D unclear. Germline V gene data show CDR1 as KGHSH and CDR2 as LQKENI. The CDR3 consists of 14 residues. The ends were cut back, 0 bases at V and 1 base at J, with 6 bases in the middle. CDR3 protein: CASSPPSGNTEAFF. The DNA for the CDR3 is TGTGCCAGCTCACCACCGAGCGGGAACACTGAAGCTTTCTTT.

The chain has TRBV10-1 and TRBJ2-7; D ambiguous. V lost 5 bases to trimming and J lost 5 bases, with 13 bases between them. The CDR3 has 13 amino acids. Germline V gives CDR1 WNHNN, CDR2 SYGVQD (reference sequence). CDR3 protein: CASSKGVSHEQYF. DNA of the CDR3: TGCGCCAGCAGTAAGGGTGTTTCTCACGAGCAGTACTTC.

This clonotype was seen at least ten times. The DNA for the CDR3 is TGTGCCAGCAGCCCGAGCTCTGGAAACACCATATATTTT. Translating gives CASSPSSGNTIYF. The chain uses TRBV7-6 and TRBJ1-3; no definite D call. Per the germline V gene, CDR1 is SGHVS and CDR2 is FNYEAQ. V was shortened by 5 bases and J by 0 bases, with 5 bases between the two germline ends. This CDR3 spans 13 amino acids.

This clonotype occurred many times. This chain uses TRBV11-2 with TRBJ2-1; D is ambiguous. This CDR3 has 12 amino acids. V was shortened by 2 bases and J by 7 bases, with 6 bases between the two germline ends. Germline V gene data show CDR1 as SGHAT and CDR2 as FQNNGV. The CDR3 protein is CASSLYGNEQFF. CDR3 coding DNA: TGTGCCAGCAGCTTATATGGAAATGAGCAGTTCTTC.

This clonotype has ten or more counts. The chain employs TRBV20-1 and TRBJ2-1; 11 bases are shared with TRBD1. The CDR3 length is 15 residues. With V trimmed by 6 bases and J by 7 bases, 11 bases remained unmatched. Germline V gives CDR1 DFQATT, CDR2 SNEGSKA (reference sequence). The CDR3: CSANAGTGGVNEQFF. CDR3 bases: TGCAGTGCAAACGCCGGGACAGGGGGGGTGAATGAGCAGTTCTTC.

This clonotype has at least ten counts. The chain combines TRBV3-1 with TRBJ2-2; D gene uncertain. Germline CDR1 reads LGHDT; CDR2 reads YNNKEL (reference sequence). This CDR3 comprises 16 residues. Trimming cost V 6 bases and J 5 bases, with 19 bases left between them. CDR3 DNA sequence: TGTGCCAGCAGGACCGGGCCAGGCCTGTGGACCGGGGAGCTGTTTTTT. Encoded protein: CASRTGPGLWTGELFF.

This clonotype was counted between two and nine times. V and J are TRBV24-1 and TRBJ1-5; maybe TRBD1 (5 bases). Germline CDR1 reads KGHDR; CDR2 reads SFDVKD. Deletions cut 9 bases from V and 4 bases from J, with 9 bases between. The CDR3 has 12 residues. The CDR3 here is CATQDNNQPQHF. The CDR3 DNA is TGTGCCACCCAGGACAATAATCAGCCCCAGCATTTT.

This clonotype occurred many times. The chain combines TRBV6-1 with TRBJ1-3; D may be TRBD1 (6 bases). CDR3 size: 19 residues. Germline values: CDR1 MNHNS, CDR2 SASEGT. V lost 1 base to trimming and J lost 8 bases, with 27 bases between them. The CDR3 protein is CASSEDGPFARGSVDTIYF. The CDR3, as DNA: TGTGCCAGCAGTGAAGACGGTCCCTTCGCCAGGGGAAGCGTAGACACCATATATTTT.

There are many counts of this clonotype. The V and J genes are TRBV20-1 and TRBJ2-1; the match to TRBD2 covers 13 bases. The length of the CDR3 is 13 residues. Germline CDR1 and CDR2: DFQATT and SNEGSKA (reference sequence). CDR3 DNA sequence: TGCAGACTAGCGGGGGGGAACTACAATGAGCAGTTCTTC. This encodes CRLAGGNYNEQFF.

This clonotype has more than one count but fewer than ten. The chain has TRBV7-2 and TRBJ2-1, with 15 bases identical to TRBD2. The CDR3 is 14 residues long. Per germline, CDR1 SGHTA and CDR2 FQGNSA. V trimming: 6 bases; J trimming: 9 bases; junction bases outside the gene matches: 3. The CDR3 reads CASSWTSGGAEQFF. In DNA form, the CDR3 reads TGTGCCAGCAGTTGGACTAGCGGGGGGGCTGAGCAGTTCTTC. The full variable domain, in which reference TRBV7-2 and TRBJ2-1 provide the parts outside the CDR3, is GAGVSQSPSNKVTEKGKDVELRCDPISGHTALYWYRQSLGQGLEFLIYFQGNSAPDKSGLPSDRFSAERTGGSVSTLTIQRTQQEDSAVYLCASSWTSGGAEQFFGPGTRLTVL.